The rows below give T cell receptor beta chains drawn from one sample of a study of T-cell memory formation after mild COVID-19. Each CDR3 protein gets one entry after TCRdb re-called the 5' RACE reads with MiXCR. The sample includes about 470,000 distinct CDR3 sequences, roughly 20% of them seen just once. The sequencing sample was made of PBMCs or a T cell subset sorted from them (not recorded which). These receptors were obtained from an adult woman who had mild COVID-19 (a few samples of this study predate the infection). Cell type and time point are not known. Both conserved end residues are part of each CDR3. The D gene is left open where the match is weak. Only some rows state a clone size, as once, few, many or a class for expanded clones.

cdr3_aa cdr3_nt j_call d_call clone_size v_call
CASTAQQNTGELFF TGTGCCAGCACCGCGCAGCAGAACACCGGGGAGCTGTTTTTT TRBJ2-2 . few TRBV7-8
CATWRAGTADTQYF TGTGCCACCTGGCGAGCGGGGACCGCAGATACGCAGTATTTT TRBJ2-3 TRBD2 . TRBV15
CASSLSTAWSQFF TGTGCCAGCAGTTTGAGCACGGCCTGGAGCCAGTTCTTC TRBJ2-1 . . TRBV28
CASSPWRGNADTQYF TGTGCCAGCTCACCATGGCGGGGGAACGCAGATACGCAGTATTTT TRBJ2-3 TRBD2 few TRBV18
CASSGGTGPPAAREQYF TGCGCCAGCAGCGGCGGCACAGGGCCGCCTGCTGCTCGAGAGCAGTACTTC TRBJ2-7 . few TRBV5-1
CASSLGDRGSETQYF TGCGCCAGCAGCTTGGGGGACAGGGGGTCCGAGACCCAGTACTTC TRBJ2-5 TRBD1 few TRBV5-1
CASSKEGAASGGPSQETQYF TGTGCCAGCAGCAAAGAGGGTGCGGCTAGCGGGGGCCCTTCCCAAGAGACCCAGTACTTC TRBJ2-5 . few TRBV21-1
CASSPRLAGTTTDTQYF TGCGCCAGCAGCCCGCGACTAGCGGGGACTACCACAGATACGCAGTATTTT TRBJ2-3 TRBD2 few TRBV5-1
CASSPQGHMNTEAFF TGTGCCAGCTCACCTCAGGGCCATATGAACACTGAAGCTTTCTTT TRBJ1-1 . few TRBV18
CASSLLLDTYEQYF TGTGCCAGCAGTCTACTACTGGACACTTACGAGCAGTACTTC TRBJ2-7 . . TRBV12-3/TRBV12-4